A selection of T cell receptor beta chains follows, all from one sample in a study of CD8 T cells in ankylosing spondylitis. TCRdb redid the calling of the 5' RACE reads with MiXCR, one entry per CDR3 protein. The repertoire has more than 250,000 distinct CDR3 sequences, around 10% of them found once; the top ten carry roughly 9.2%. The sequencing sample was made of blood, either unsorted or a sorted T cell fraction (not recorded which). The receptors shown here come from a female donor with ankylosing spondylitis or in good health (not recorded which). The CDR3 runs from the conserved cysteine through the conserved F or W. A D gene is named only where the DNA matches it firmly. The size field is filled for only some rows; it gives once, few, many or a size class.

TRBJ1-5 | few | TRBD1 | TRBV6-2/TRBV6-3 | TGTGCCAGTGAAACAGGGGGCAGCAATCAGCCCCAGCATTTT | CASETGGSNQPQHF
TRBJ1-5 | NA | NA | TRBV20-1 | TGCAGTGCCCCGGGACATCCTGGCCAGCCCCAGCATTTT | CSAPGHPGQPQHF
TRBJ1-6 | many | NA | TRBV7-9 | TGTGCCAGCAGCTTCAGGACGGGTTCACCCCTCCACTTT | CASSFRTGSPLHF
TRBJ1-6 | many | NA | TRBV20-1 | TGCAGTGCCGGAGAAAATTCACCCCTCCACTTT | CSAGENSPLHF
TRBJ2-5 | NA | TRBD1 | TRBV18 | TGTGCCAGCTCACGAACAGGGGCCTTAGAGACCCAGTACTTC | CASSRTGALETQYF
TRBJ1-2 | many | NA | TRBV18 | TGTGCCAGCTCACCCGAAGGAGGATATGGCTACACCTTC | CASSPEGGYGYTF
TRBJ1-3 | many | NA | TRBV20-1 | TGCAGTGCTCCCCAGGGTCTGGACACCATATATTTT | CSAPQGLDTIYF
TRBJ2-5 | few | TRBD2 | TRBV28 | TGTGCCAGCAGTTCACTAGCGGGGGGGTACCAAGAGACCCAGTACTTC | CASSSLAGGYQETQYF
TRBJ2-7 | many | NA | TRBV12-3/TRBV12-4 | TGTGCCAGCAGTTCTGGACAGATCTACGAGCAGTACTTC | CASSSGQIYEQYF
TRBJ2-1 | many | NA | TRBV20-1 | TGCAGTGCTAGCCCTAAGACCTGGTCTAATGAGCAGTTCTTC | CSASPKTWSNEQFF
TRBJ2-2 | many | NA | TRBV7-8 | TGTGCCAGCAGCTTAAAGGGGTTACTGAACACCGGGGAGCTGTTTTTT | CASSLKGLLNTGELFF
TRBJ1-1 | many | TRBD1 | TRBV9 | TGTGCCAGCAGCGTAGCCGCTGCAGGGGGCACTGAAGCTTTCTTT | CASSVAAAGGTEAFF
TRBJ2-1 | many | NA | TRBV27 | TGTGCCAGCAGTTTCGGGCAGGCTCTAGCCAATGAGCAGTTCTTC | CASSFGQALANEQFF
TRBJ2-7 | many | TRBD1 | TRBV5-1 | TGCGCCAGCAGCCCCGGGGACAGGGGGTACGAGCAGTACTTC | CASSPGDRGYEQYF
TRBJ1-2 | many | NA | TRBV5-1 | TGCGCCAGCAGCTTGCACAGCAACTATGGCTACACCTTC | CASSLHSNYGYTF
TRBJ2-3 | few | TRBD2 | TRBV19 | TGTGCCAGTAGGGAAGCGGGACCAGATACGCAGTATTTT | CASREAGPDTQYF
TRBJ2-7 | many | TRBD2 | TRBV6-2/TRBV6-3 | TGTGCCAGCCGTCTAGCGGGAGCCAACGAGCAGTACTTC | CASRLAGANEQYF
TRBJ1-2 | many | TRBD1 | TRBV20-1 | TGCAGTGCTAGTCGGACAGGGAGTTACCACTATGGCTACACCTTC | CSASRTGSYHYGYTF
TRBJ1-2 | few | NA | TRBV7-9 | TGTGCCAGCAGCGTCCCAGGCCAAGGGCCCCCTGTCTATGGCTACACCTTC | CASSVPGQGPPVYGYTF
TRBJ2-1 | few | NA | TRBV19 | TGTGCCAGTAGTATGGGGCAGGGAAATGAGCAGTTCTTC | CASSMGQGNEQFF
TRBJ2-4 | NA | NA | TRBV2 | TGTGCCAGCAGTGACGACCGCTCCTCCGGGCCCATTCAGTACTTC | CASSDDRSSGPIQYF
TRBJ1-1 | many | TRBD1 | TRBV20-1 | TGCAGTGCTAGTCCCCTACAGGGGGACACTGAAGCTTTCTTT | CSASPLQGDTEAFF
TRBJ1-1 | many | NA | TRBV7-9 | TGTGCCAGCAGCTTAGCGGCCTCAACTCAGGGTCCCGGTGAAGCTTTCTTT | CASSLAASTQGPGEAFF
TRBJ2-5 | many | TRBD1 | TRBV20-1 | TGCAGTGCTAGTAGGACAGGGGTGGGGGAGACCCAGTACTTC | CSASRTGVGETQYF
TRBJ2-7 | many | NA | TRBV2 | TGTGCCAGCAGTCGGGACGGTCCCTACGAGCAGTACTTC | CASSRDGPYEQYF
TRBJ2-7 | many | TRBD2 | TRBV18 | TGTGCCAGCTCACCACCAGGAGCGGGAGTCCTCTACGAGCAGTACTTC | CASSPPGAGVLYEQYF
TRBJ1-2 | many | NA | TRBV7-9 | TGTGCCAGCAGGTCACCCCCGGGTGGCTACACCTTC | CASRSPPGGYTF
TRBJ2-1 | many | TRBD2 | TRBV30 | TGTGCCTGGGCACCGGGACTAGCGGAATACAATGAGCAGTTCTTC | CAWAPGLAEYNEQFF
TRBJ2-7 | many | TRBD1 | TRBV20-1 | TGCAGTGCTAGACCTGGGGACAGGGCCTACGAGCAGTACTTC | CSARPGDRAYEQYF
TRBJ2-1 | NA | NA | TRBV18 | TGTGCCAGCTCACCGGGACTGAGGGATTATGAGCAGTTCTTC | CASSPGLRDYEQFF
TRBJ2-5 | many | NA | TRBV5-1 | TGCGCCAGCAGCTTGGAACGGGAAGAGACCCAGTACTTC | CASSLEREETQYF
TRBJ2-2 | many | TRBD1 | TRBV20-1 | TGCAGTGCTAGAGTCGGAGGGCGACAGGGGGCAACTTCTGGGGAGCTGTTTTTT | CSARVGGRQGATSGELFF
TRBJ2-3 | many | TRBD1 | TRBV11-1 | TGTGCCAGCAGCTCTGGGGACAGGGTGCATGGAGATAACACAGATACGCAGTATTTT | CASSSGDRVHGDNTDTQYF
TRBJ1-1 | many | TRBD1 | TRBV5-1 | TGCGCCAGCAGGGCAGGGGGCACTGAAGCTTTCTTT | CASRAGGTEAFF
TRBJ2-1 | many | NA | TRBV7-3 | TGTGCCAGCAGCTCGGGGTCGAGGAGAACAGGTCACAATGAGCAGTTCTTC | CASSSGSRRTGHNEQFF
TRBJ2-5 | many | TRBD1 | TRBV2 | TGTGCCAGCAGCTGGGACAGAGAGACCCAGTACTTC | CASSWDRETQYF
TRBJ2-7 | NA | TRBD2 | TRBV25-1 | TGTGCCAGCACCCGGGAGGGCAGTACCTACGAGCAGTACTTC | CASTREGSTYEQYF
TRBJ2-7 | many | NA | TRBV7-9 | TGTGCCAGCAGCTTAGTAGCAGGGGTATTATCAGGCGAGCAGTACTTC | CASSLVAGVLSGEQYF
TRBJ1-4 | many | NA | TRBV7-3 | TGTGCCAGCAGCTTAATTACGTGCAGACCTAATGAAAAACTGTTTTTT | CASSLITCRPNEKLFF
TRBJ2-1 | many | TRBD2 | TRBV15 | TGTGCCACCAGCAGAGAGCGGGGGTCCTACAATGAGCAGTTCTTC | CATSRERGSYNEQFF
TRBJ2-7 | many | NA | TRBV5-1 | TGCGCCAGCAGCGTCGGACACGAGCAGTACTTC | CASSVGHEQYF
TRBJ2-1 | many | TRBD2 | TRBV5-1 | TGCGCCAGCAGACCCCTAGCGGGGGGAAACAATGAGCAGTTCTTC | CASRPLAGGNNEQFF
TRBJ2-7 | NA | NA | TRBV6-2/TRBV6-3 | TGTGCCAGCAGCCGACCGCGCCTATCCTCCTACGAGCAGTACTTC | CASSRPRLSSYEQYF
TRBJ2-5 | many | TRBD1 | TRBV10-3 | TGTGCCATCAGCGAATACAGGGGGGTCGAGACCCAGTACTTC | CAISEYRGVETQYF
TRBJ2-1 | NA | TRBD2 | TRBV5-1 | TGCGCCAGCAGCCTTCCTCGGACTAGCGGGGGGTCGGAGCAGTTCTTC | CASSLPRTSGGSEQFF
TRBJ2-3 | many | TRBD2 | TRBV7-8 | TGTGCCAGCAGCATATGGGAGGGGACTGTAAACACAGATACGCAGTATTTT | CASSIWEGTVNTDTQYF
TRBJ2-2 | NA | NA | TRBV18 | TGTGCCAGCTCATACGACGTGCGCGCGGAGCTGTTTTTT | CASSYDVRAELFF